This T cell receptor beta chain was retrieved from a study of blood T cell repertoires in COVID-19. There are a few counts of this clone. V was cut by 7 bases and J by 8 bases, with 17 bases left in between. The CDR3 spans 13 residues. TCRdb's table, derived via immunoSEQ multiplex PCR, lists solely in-frame clones and lacks some. Of 110,000 to 150,000 clones in the sample, around 89% were seen once. The source of this sequence is a man in his 60s with active or convalescent COVID-19. Source material: peripheral blood. The V gene is TRBV12-3 or TRBV12-4, the J gene TRBJ1-2; D might be TRBD1 (5 bases). The CDR3 DNA is TGTGCCAGCACCCCCCGGGCAGGGTGGGGCTACACCTTC. Its translation: CASTPRAGWGYTF.